These 18 T cell receptor beta chains were sequenced from one sample in a study of human T cells and chemical hapten exposure. From the RACE reads, TCRdb called clonotypes with MiXCR, one entry per CDR3 protein. The profile shows some 80,000 distinct CDR3 sequences, roughly 12% of them singletons. The time point here: patch test 2, 6 weeks after DPC sensitization. As to treatment: therapeutic diphenylcyclopropenone sensitization with weekly scalp DPC. The sample consisted of whole blood, taken in connection with sensitization to the hapten diphenylcyclopropenone (DPC). Receptors were obtained from a man aged 18 to 30 with alopecia areata. Some clones in this sample may be carry-over from other donors' samples.

This clonotype has at least ten counts. V gene TRBV7-2 combines with J gene TRBJ2-5; the D is unclear. Germline V gives CDR1 SGHTA, CDR2 FQGNSA. CDR3 length: 12 residues. V lost 5 bases and J lost 7, with 11 bases in between. This chain's CDR3 is CASSTDLVTQYF. The CDR3 bases are TGTGCCAGCAGCACCGATCTGGTGACCCAGTACTTC.

This clonotype has just a few counts. V and J are TRBV5-5 and TRBJ2-1, with D perhaps given as TRBD1 or TRBD2 (7 bases each). V lost 4 bases, J lost 2 bases, and 16 bases lay in between. The CDR3 has 16 residues. Germline lookup yields CDR1 SGHKS and CDR2 YYEKEE (reference sequence). CDR3 in amino acids: CASSGGTAGTYNEQFF. In nucleotides, the CDR3 is TGTGCCAGCAGCGGAGGGACAGCGGGGACCTACAATGAGCAGTTCTTC.

This clonotype has ten or more counts. The chain combines TRBV11-2 with TRBJ2-5; D uncertain. V was clipped by 2 bases and J by 1 base, with 5 bases between them. From germline, CDR1 is SGHAT and CDR2 FQNNGV. This CDR3 is 13 amino acids long. The CDR3 nucleotides are TGTGCCAGCAGCTTAAACCCCCAAGAGACCCAGTACTTC. Translating it yields CASSLNPQETQYF.

CDR3 amino acids: CASSFPGKQFF. In DNA, the CDR3 is TGTGCCAGCAGTTTCCCCGGGAAGCAGTTCTTC. J is TRBJ2-1 and V is TRBV28; D may be TRBD2 (5 bases). CDR1 MDHEN and CDR2 SYDVKM come from the germline V gene. V lost 3 bases, J lost 11 bases, and 8 bases lay in between. CDR3 length: 11 residues. Using reference TRBV28 and TRBJ2-1 for the parts outside the CDR3, the full variable domain is DVKVTQSSRYLVKRTGEKVFLECVQDMDHENMFWYRQDPGLGLRLIYFSYDVKMKEKGDIPEGYSVSREKKERFSLILESASTNQTSMYLCASSFPGKQFFGPGTRLTVL.

This clonotype was picked up a small number of times. This sequence joins TRBV11-3 and TRBJ1-1, with no clear D. Germline V gene lookup returns CDR1 SGHNT and CDR2 YENEEA. Trimming cost V 5 bases and J 5 bases, with 6 bases left between them. There are 11 residues in the CDR3. For the CDR3, the DNA is TGTGCCAGCAGCGCCGGGACTGAAGCTTTCTTT. As protein: CASSAGTEAFF.

The sample holds a few counts of this clonotype. The V and J genes are TRBV11-2 and TRBJ2-1; 7 bases align to TRBD1. The V segment lost 0 bases and the J segment 1 base; nucleotides outside the gene matches: 9. Germline CDR1 is SGHAT and CDR2 is FQNNGV. The CDR3 runs to 18 residues. CDR3 nucleotides: TGTGCCAGCAGCTTAGATTTTGACAGGGCCCTTTCCTACAATGAGCAGTTCTTC. Translating it yields CASSLDFDRALSYNEQFF.

The chain carries TRBV12-3 or TRBV12-4 and TRBJ1-3; a possible D gene is TRBD1 (6 bases). This CDR3 spans 11 amino acids. V gave up 1 base and J gave up 13 bases, with 8 bases separating them. The CDR3 here is CASSLGDKIYF. Here the CDR3 DNA reads TGTGCCAGCAGTTTAGGGGACAAAATATATTTT.

The V and J genes are TRBV6-6 and TRBJ2-5; TRBD2 aligns across 10 bases. CDR3 length: 16 residues. CDR1 is MNHNY and CDR2 is SVGAGI in the germline V gene (reference sequence). The junction had 12 bases not matched to a gene; V was cut back by 6 bases and J by 5 bases. CDR3 nucleotides: TGTGCCAGCAGCCCTGGGGCTAGCGGGGGAAGGGAGACCCAGTACTTC. This codes for CASSPGASGGRETQYF.

The genes are TRBV11-2 and TRBJ1-6; a possible D gene is TRBD1 (6 bases). The germline V and J ends were trimmed by 7 bases and 8 bases, with 15 bases remaining between them. CDR3 size: 14 residues. CDR1 SGHAT and CDR2 FQNNGV come from the germline V gene. CDR3 in DNA: TGTGCCAGCAACTACAGGGAAGGTTATTCACCCCTCCACTTT. It encodes CASNYREGYSPLHF. Together with reference TRBV11-2 and TRBJ1-6, the CDR3 gives the full variable domain: EAGVAQSPRYKIIEKRQSVAFWCNPISGHATLYWYQQILGQGPKLLIQFQNNGVVDDSQLPKDRFSAERLKGVDSTLKIQPAKLEDSAVYLCASNYREGYSPLHFGNGTRLTVT.

This clonotype was seen at least ten times. The chain couples TRBV25-1 to TRBJ1-5; TRBD1 agrees at 9 bases. The length of the CDR3 is 13 residues. Germline V CDR1 and CDR2: MGHDK, SYGVNS. With V trimmed by 3 bases and J by 11 bases, 5 bases remained unmatched. The CDR3 DNA is TGTGCCAGCAGTGATGGAGGGACAGGGTCCCAGCATTTT. Its translation is CASSDGGTGSQHF.

The chain couples TRBV27 to TRBJ2-3; 10 bases align to TRBD1. The CDR3 loop spans 16 amino acids. CDR1 MNHEY and CDR2 SMNVEV come from the germline V gene (reference sequence). The V and J ends lost 3 bases and 4 bases, in that order; junction bases with no gene match: 7. The DNA of the CDR3 is TGTGCCAGCAGTTTGGTAGGACAGGGGGGGGCAGATACGCAGTATTTT. Its translation is CASSLVGQGGADTQYF.

There are many counts of this clonotype. The chain joins TRBV12-3 or TRBV12-4 to TRBJ1-6; D unresolved. V was pared by 1 base and J by 6 bases, with 10 bases between. CDR3 length: 15 residues. DNA for the CDR3: TGTGCCAGCAGTTTAGGCCCGGCGGGTAATTCACCCCTCCACTTT. It encodes CASSLGPAGNSPLHF.

This clonotype was counted between two and nine times. The chain carries TRBV9 and TRBJ2-4; the D call may be TRBD1 or TRBD2 (5 bases each). This CDR3 has 12 amino acids. V was cut by 0 bases and J by 9 bases, with 7 bases left in between. CDR1 is SGDLS and CDR2 is YYNGEE in the germline V gene. This CDR3 reads CASSVEGSIQYF. CDR3 nucleotide sequence: TGTGCCAGCAGCGTAGAGGGGAGCATTCAGTACTTC.

The rearrangement uses TRBV4-3 and TRBJ2-2, with D tentatively TRBD1 or TRBD2 (6 bases each). The CDR3 loop spans 17 amino acids. CDR1 is LGHNA, CDR2 YSLEER, per germline. Trimming took 0 bases from V and 5 from J, leaving 16 bases between them. CDR3 bases: TGCGCCAGCAGCCAAGATTCCCGGGGGCGACAAACCGGGGAGCTGTTTTTT. Translating it yields CASSQDSRGRQTGELFF.

The chain uses TRBV27 and TRBJ2-1; 9 positions agree with TRBD1. The germline CDR1 and CDR2 sequences are MNHEY and SMNVEV (reference sequence). After removal of 5 bases from V and 7 bases from J, the junction contained 9 bases not matched to a gene. The length of the CDR3 is 15 residues. CDR3 sequence reads: CASSPGQGRSNEQFF. The CDR3, as DNA: TGTGCCAGCAGTCCAGGACAGGGGAGATCTAATGAGCAGTTCTTC.

In its sample, this clonotype was seen a few times. The CDR3 loop reads CASSPGDLIGITEAFF. The CDR3 DNA is TGTGCCAGCAGTCCAGGGGACCTGATCGGGATCACTGAAGCTTTCTTT. The chain combines TRBV12-3 or TRBV12-4 with TRBJ1-1; tentative D call: TRBD1 (6 bases). Between the trimmed V and J ends, which lost 5 bases and 4 bases, there was a span of 20 bases. The CDR3 loop spans 16 amino acids.

Ten or more counts support this clonotype. The chain couples TRBV12-3 or TRBV12-4 to TRBJ1-2; D is possibly TRBD1 (6 bases). The CDR3 sequence is 12 residues long. V was trimmed by 4 bases and J by 7 bases, leaving 10 bases between them. The chain's CDR3 is CASSSTGTGYTF. DNA of the CDR3: TGTGCCAGCAGTTCAACAGGGACTGGCTACACCTTC.

The V and J genes are TRBV7-9 and TRBJ1-1; a possible D gene is TRBD1 (5 bases). This CDR3 has 17 amino acids. V was trimmed by 1 base and J by 4 bases, leaving 19 bases between them. Germline V CDR1 and CDR2: SEHNR, FQNEAQ (reference sequence). The CDR3 reads CASSLVSRAGSGTEAFF. DNA for the CDR3: TGTGCCAGCAGCTTAGTCTCCCGCGCAGGGTCGGGCACTGAAGCTTTCTTT.